Listed here are 18 T cell receptor beta chains from one sample, sequenced in a study of vaccination and CD4 T cells after COVID-19. These TCRs' antigens remain unknown. The Oncomine TCR Beta short-read assay was applied to DNA of cultured CD4+ T cells. Each CDR3 protein gets one entry after TCRdb re-called the PCR reads with MiXCR. The table lists roughly 6,500 distinct CDR3 sequences, around 33% of them singletons. Treatment of the sample: roughly ten-day PBMC culture with coronavirus spike peptide pools or control peptides (ViraFEST assay). One should note that the unexposed donor's CD4+ T cells were collected before the COVID-19 pandemic (2011-2018). Sample: CD4+ T cells from blood, cultured in vitro. These receptors were collected from a human donor in good health.

In this sample, this clonotype turned up a few times. The CDR3 DNA is TGTGCCAGTAGTCGACGGACAGGGGAGGGCATTCAGTACTTC. It codes for CASSRRTGEGIQYF. The J gene is TRBJ2-4, the V gene TRBV19; 9 bases line up with TRBD1. Germline values: CDR1 LNHDA, CDR2 SQIVND (reference sequence). V shed 5 bases, J shed 9 bases, and the junction held 8 bases outside the gene matches. The CDR3 runs 14 residues.

In DNA form, the CDR3 reads TGTGCCTGGAGCTCCTTAGGTGACACTGAAGCTTTCTTT. Translated, it gives CAWSSLGDTEAFF. The chain is built from TRBV30 and TRBJ1-1; D unresolved. Germline lookup yields CDR1 GTSNPN and CDR2 SVGIG (reference sequence). V was pared by 3 bases and J by 3 bases, with 11 bases between. This CDR3 spans 13 amino acids.

This clonotype was observed a few times. This rearrangement joins TRBV11-3 to TRBJ2-2; D is possibly TRBD1 or TRBD2 (5 bases each). Germline CDR1 and CDR2: SGHNT and YENEEA. The CDR3 is 13 residues long. Trimming stripped 5 bases from V and 4 bases from J, with 8 bases between. CDR3 sequence: CASSPGTTGELFF. CDR3 in DNA: TGTGCCAGCAGCCCTGGGACCACCGGGGAGCTGTTTTTT.

This chain joins TRBV11-3 and TRBJ2-1, with D tentatively TRBD2 (5 bases). The germline V gene encodes CDR1 SGHNT and CDR2 YENEEA. The CDR3 has 12 residues. The germline V and J ends were trimmed by 3 bases and 9 bases, with 9 bases remaining between them. CDR3 residues: CASSFSRGEQFF. The CDR3 nucleotides read TGTGCCAGCAGCTTCTCTCGGGGTGAGCAGTTCTTC.

This clonotype is a singleton in its sample. The chain uses TRBV11-3 and TRBJ2-3, with D perhaps TRBD2 (5 bases). Germline values: CDR1 SGHNT, CDR2 YENEEA. The CDR3 is 16 amino acids. V lost 0 bases and J lost 2, with 12 bases in between. The CDR3 DNA is TGTGCCAGCAGCTTAGAACTAGGGATCGTCACAGATACGCAGTATTTT. This encodes CASSLELGIVTDTQYF.

As regards this clonotype: One end of the junction varies from germline; a read error may be responsible. The V and J genes are TRBV30 and TRBJ2-1, with 12 bases lining up with TRBD2. Germline V gives CDR1 GTSNPN, CDR2 SVGIG (reference sequence). This CDR3 has 14 residues. CDR3 sequence reads: CAWSVLAGGNERFF. CDR3 sequence (DNA): TGTGCCTGGAGTGTCCTAGCGGGGGGGAATGAGCGGTTCTTC.

CDR3 residues: CASSFGANYGYTF. The CDR3 nucleotides read TGTGCCAGCAGCTTCGGCGCCAACTATGGCTACACCTTC. The V and J genes are TRBV5-6 and TRBJ1-2; D ambiguous. Per the germline V gene, CDR1 is SGHDT and CDR2 is YYEEEE. Trimming removed 2 bases from V and 2 bases from J, with 7 bases in between. The CDR3 is 13 residues long.

The genes are TRBV20-1 and TRBJ2-3; D uncertain. Trimming took off 8 bases at V and 1 base at J, with 10 bases between the two ends. The CDR3 length is 12 residues. CDR1 and CDR2 (germline): DFQATT, SNEGSKA (reference sequence). The CDR3 sequence is CSFDPRTDTQYF. The CDR3 bases are TGCAGTTTCGACCCGCGCACAGATACGCAGTATTTT.

The genes are TRBV4-2 and TRBJ2-4; D not certain. Germline lookup yields CDR1 LGHNA and CDR2 YNFKEQ. This CDR3 is built from 15 residues. Trimming removed 0 bases at V and 1 base at J, with 7 bases between. CDR3 DNA: TGTGCCAGCAGCCAAGATCTCACGGCCAAAAACATTCAGTACTTC. It codes for CASSQDLTAKNIQYF.

This clonotype was seen only a few times. The gene calls are TRBV20-1 and TRBJ1-2; D is unresolved. V was cut by 0 bases and J by 2 bases, with 4 bases left in between. This CDR3 contains 12 residues. The V gene's germline CDR1 is DFQATT and CDR2 SNEGSKA (reference sequence). The CDR3 sequence: CSARENNYGYTF. CDR3 nucleotides: TGCAGTGCTAGAGAGAACAACTATGGCTACACCTTC.

This clonotype was seen only once. V and J are TRBV19 and TRBJ2-1; 10 nucleotides align to TRBD2. The ends lost 5 bases at V and 8 bases at J; junction bases unmatched: 9. The CDR3 consists of 15 residues. Germline CDR1 is LNHDA and CDR2 is SQIVND (reference sequence). CDR3 in amino acids: CASSELSGGAHEQFF. CDR3 nucleotide sequence: TGTGCCAGTAGTGAGCTCAGCGGGGGGGCCCATGAGCAGTTCTTC. The variable domain in full, with the rest retrieved from reference TRBV19 and TRBJ2-1, is DGGITQSPKYLFRKEGQNVTLSCEQNLNHDAMYWYRQDPGQGLRLIYYSQIVNDFQKGDIAEGYSVSREKKESFPLTVTSAQKNPTAFYLCASSELSGGAHEQFFGPGTRLTVL.

The rearrangement uses TRBV19 and TRBJ2-2, with D maybe TRBD1 (6 bases). The CDR3 length is 13 residues. Germline V CDR1 and CDR2: LNHDA, SQIVND (reference sequence). V was clipped by 11 bases and J by 4 bases, with 14 bases between them. The CDR3, as DNA: TGTGCCTCCCGGACAGAAAGCACCGGGGAGCTGTTTTTT. It encodes CASRTESTGELFF.

V usage is TRBV20-1 and J usage is TRBJ2-3; D possibly corresponds to TRBD2 (6 bases). The germline gives CDR1 DFQATT, CDR2 SNEGSKA (reference sequence). This CDR3 has 18 residues. V was clipped by 3 bases and J by 6 bases, with 28 bases between them. The CDR3 DNA reads TGCAGTGCTAGTGCGGAGGGGTCGGCCACAGATTCTATTGATACGCAGTATTTT. Translated: CSASAEGSATDSIDTQYF.

This clonotype was counted between two and nine times. The chain couples TRBV6-2 or TRBV6-3 to TRBJ2-7, with D possibly matching TRBD2 (6 bases). The CDR3 is 14 residues long. Germline V gene lookup returns CDR1 MNHEY and CDR2 SVGEGT. With 4 bases removed from V and 2 bases from J, the gap between germline ends came to 12 bases. The CDR3, as DNA: TGTGCCAGCAGTTGGGAGGACACCGCCTACGAGCAGTACTTC. As protein: CASSWEDTAYEQYF.

This clonotype was detected only a few times. The gene calls are TRBV20-1 and TRBJ1-3; weak D call: TRBD1 (6 bases). The germline V gene encodes CDR1 DFQATT and CDR2 SNEGSKA (reference sequence). The CDR3 totals 14 residues. V gave up 5 bases and J gave up 2 bases, with 13 bases separating them. In nucleotides, the CDR3 is TGCAGTGCTTCTAAACAGGGAGCTGGAAACACCATATATTTT. It translates to CSASKQGAGNTIYF.

This clonotype showed up just a few times. The rearrangement uses TRBV5-6 and TRBJ1-1; TRBD1 might be the D (5 bases). CDR3 length equals 14 residues. From germline, CDR1 is SGHDT and CDR2 YYEEEE. V was trimmed by 3 bases and J by 1 base, leaving 10 bases between them. In DNA form, the CDR3 reads TGTGCCAGCAGCTGGGGAGGGGCGAACACTGAAGCTTTCTTT. It specifies CASSWGGANTEAFF.

The chain uses TRBV7-9 and TRBJ2-7; 11 bases line up with TRBD1. V dropped 10 bases and J dropped 4; count of bases not matched to a gene: 9. Germline V gene sequence: CDR1 SEHNR, CDR2 FQNEAQ (reference sequence). CDR3 length equals 14 residues. CDR3 in DNA: TGTGCCAACAGGTTGGGGACAGGGGGTTACGAGCAGTACTTC. Its translation is CANRLGTGGYEQYF.

This clonotype was picked up a small number of times. V and J are TRBV6-1 and TRBJ1-2, with D maybe TRBD1 (6 bases). Germline lookup yields CDR1 MNHNS and CDR2 SASEGT. CDR3 length equals 14 residues. Trimming stripped 4 bases from V and 8 bases from J, with 17 bases between. Written as DNA, the CDR3 is TGTGCCAGCAGTGGAACAGGGAGGATTTCGGGCTACACCTTC. It is translated as CASSGTGRISGYTF.